Each of the 28 T cell receptor beta chains below was sequenced from the same sample in a study of shared clonotypes between healthy human individuals. Sequencing used immunoSEQ multiplex PCR; TCRdb keeps in-frame clones, though not all of them. This sample yields approximately 980,000 clones, of which 76% are seen a single time; about 1.5% belongs to the top ten. Source material: memory CD4+ T cells sorted from blood. Sample subset: CD45RA-negative fraction. The receptors come from a man aged 18 to 35 in good health.

The rearrangement uses TRBV5-1 and TRBJ2-5; maybe TRBD1 (6 bases). V lost 4 bases and J lost 9, with 25 bases in between. The CDR3 loop spans 16 amino acids. In germline, CDR1 is SGHRS, CDR2 YFSETQ. For the CDR3, the DNA is TGCGCCAGCAGCCCGACCGGGACACACACACCCCGGTCCCAGTACTTC. It yields the protein CASSPTGTHTPRSQYF.

About this clone: Other DNA sequences in the same sample also yield this CDR3. The V gene is TRBV5-4, the J gene TRBJ1-6, with 8 nucleotides matching TRBD1. The CDR3 is made up of 14 amino acids. CDR1 SGHNT and CDR2 YYREEE come from the germline V gene (reference sequence). V shed 5 bases and J 5 bases; nucleotides not matched to a gene: 3. DNA of the CDR3: TGTGCCAGCAGTTGGGACAGGAATAATTCACCCCTCCACTTT. This gives the protein CASSWDRNNSPLHF. The whole variable domain, filled in from reference TRBV5-4 and TRBJ1-6, reads ETGVTQSPTHLIKTRGQQVTLRCSSQSGHNTVSWYQQALGQGPQFIFQYYREEENGRGNFPPRFSGLQFPNYSSELNVNALELDDSALYLCASSWDRNNSPLHFGNGTRLTVT.

The chain is built from TRBV6-6 and TRBJ2-7; 8 bases are a match to TRBD1. The CDR3 extends over 14 amino acids. V gave up 5 bases and J gave up 3 bases; unmatched junction bases: 6. Germline V gives CDR1 MNHNY, CDR2 SVGAGI (reference sequence). The CDR3 region is CASSRGTGGYEQYF. Written as DNA, the CDR3 is TGTGCCAGCAGTCGAGGGACAGGAGGCTACGAGCAGTACTTC.

The CDR3 bases are TGTGCCAGCAGTGTCGCAGGGGGAAGCAATCAGCCCCAGCATTTT. Translation: CASSVAGGSNQPQHF. V is TRBV6-1 and J is TRBJ1-5; 7 bases map to TRBD1. Germline CDR1 is MNHNS and CDR2 is SASEGT. CDR3 length: 15 amino acids. J was trimmed by 1 base and V by 4 bases; bases with no gene match: 4.

The CDR3 region is CASSESSGAGQDAQYF. For the CDR3, the DNA is TGTGCCAGCAGTGAAAGCAGCGGGGCGGGGCAAGACGCCCAGTACTTC. V usage is TRBV2 and J usage is TRBJ2-5, with 7 positions matching TRBD2. Trimming took 2 bases from V and 9 from J; bases not matched to a gene: 15. CDR1 SNHLY and CDR2 FYNNEI come from the germline V gene. This CDR3 is 16 amino acids long.

Turning to this clone: In the same sample, other DNA sequences code for this CDR3. This chain uses TRBV19 with TRBJ2-5; 10 nucleotides agree with TRBD1. CDR3 length: 13 amino acids. V was clipped by 5 bases and J by 5 bases; unmatched bases: 2. The V gene's germline CDR1 is LNHDA and CDR2 SQIVND (reference sequence). The CDR3 nucleotides are TGTGCCAGTAGTGACAGGGGGCGGGAGACCCAGTACTTC. Translation gives CASSDRGRETQYF.

The chain is built from TRBV6-4 and TRBJ1-2; D perhaps matches TRBD1 (5 bases). V lost 4 bases, J lost 8 bases, and 20 bases lay in between. The CDR3 loop spans 15 amino acids. Germline CDR1 reads MRHNA; CDR2 reads SNTAGT. This CDR3 is CASSASTSRSGGYTF. In DNA, the CDR3 is TGTGCCAGCAGTGCCTCGACATCACGGTCAGGGGGCTACACCTTC.

This chain uses TRBV7-2 with TRBJ2-3, with D maybe TRBD2 (6 bases). Per the germline V gene, CDR1 is SGHTA and CDR2 is FQGNSA. This CDR3 comprises 15 residues. V shed 2 bases and J shed 6 bases, with 15 bases lying between them. The CDR3 DNA sequence: TGTGCCAGCAGCTTATATTTGCGGGGAGGCGATACGCAGTATTTT. It specifies CASSLYLRGGDTQYF.

The chain joins TRBV7-2 to TRBJ2-1; D is undetermined. Germline V CDR1 and CDR2: SGHTA, FQGNSA. The CDR3 sequence is 16 residues long. V gave up 2 bases and J gave up 0 bases, with 11 bases separating them. Here the CDR3 reads CASSLHNPTSYNEQFF. The CDR3 region has the DNA TGTGCCAGCAGCTTACACAACCCCACCTCCTACAATGAGCAGTTCTTC.

This chain connects TRBV20-1 to TRBJ2-1; D is possibly TRBD1 (5 bases). The CDR3 runs to 11 residues. Germline-derived CDR1 and CDR2 are DFQATT and SNEGSKA (reference sequence). V was trimmed by 1 base and J by 10 bases, leaving 8 bases between them. The CDR3 nucleotides are TGCAGTGCTAGAGCCAACAGGGAGCAGTTCTTC. It encodes CSARANREQFF.

This clone was counted only a few times. The chain recombines TRBV7-9 with TRBJ2-2; D uncertain. Germline lookup yields CDR1 SEHNR and CDR2 FQNEAQ (reference sequence). The ends were cut back, 2 bases at V and 1 base at J, with 17 bases in the middle. The CDR3 length is 18 residues. The CDR3 sequence is CASSLSNKASGNTGELFF. The CDR3 DNA is TGTGCCAGCAGCTTATCGAATAAAGCGTCAGGGAACACCGGGGAGCTGTTTTTT.

Concerning this clone itself: Other DNA sequences within the sample encode an identical CDR3. The chain couples TRBV18 to TRBJ1-6, with no clear D. This CDR3 is built from 14 residues. The germline V and J ends were trimmed by 0 bases and 4 bases, with 4 bases remaining between them. Germline CDR1 and CDR2: KGHSH and LQKENI. CDR3 protein: CASSPPGYNSPLHF. CDR3 DNA: TGTGCCAGCTCACCACCAGGGTATAATTCACCCCTCCACTTT.

The V gene is TRBV6-1, the J gene TRBJ2-7; D is uncertain. CDR1 and CDR2 (germline): MNHNS, SASEGT. Trimming left V 4 bases short and J 4 bases short, with 8 bases between. CDR3 size: 12 residues. The CDR3 DNA sequence: TGTGCCAGCAGTGGGTTTAAGTACGAGCAGTACTTC. This gives the protein CASSGFKYEQYF.

This sequence joins TRBV6-6 and TRBJ2-3, with 7 bases matching TRBD1. This CDR3 region has 13 residues. CDR1 is MNHNY, CDR2 SVGAGI, per germline (reference sequence). V lost 2 bases, J lost 10 bases, and 6 bases stayed unmatched. The CDR3 sequence is CASSYTGQRPQYF. In nucleotides, the CDR3 is TGTGCCAGCAGTTACACGGGACAGAGGCCGCAGTATTTT.

CDR3 in DNA: TGTGCCAGCTCTTCCGAAGGACAGGGACTTTTCCACTTT. Amino acids: CASSSEGQGLFHF. The chain couples TRBV28 to TRBJ1-6, with 8 bases lining up with TRBD1. Germline trimming cut 8 bases from V and 17 bases from J; bases unmatched to any gene: 14. Germline V lookup: CDR1 MDHEN, CDR2 SYDVKM. This CDR3 comprises 13 residues.

The chain is built from TRBV19 and TRBJ2-3; the match to TRBD2 covers 7 bases. V trimming: 7 bases; J trimming: 0 bases; junction bases outside the gene matches: 7. This CDR3 is built from 15 residues. Germline CDR1 reads LNHDA; CDR2 reads SQIVND (reference sequence). The CDR3 is CASTQNSGSTDTQYF. CDR3 bases: TGTGCCAGTACCCAGAATAGCGGGAGCACAGATACGCAGTATTTT.

The chain employs TRBV19 and TRBJ2-4; tentative D call: TRBD1 (6 bases). Trimming left V 3 bases short and J 0 bases short, with 18 bases between. The CDR3 is made up of 18 amino acids. Germline V CDR1 and CDR2: LNHDA, SQIVND (reference sequence). CDR3 sequence (DNA): TGTGCCAGTAGTATCTCAGGACAGTCCACCTTAGCCAAAAACATTCAGTACTTC. It specifies CASSISGQSTLAKNIQYF.

This clone was detected only a few times. This chain connects TRBV6-1 to TRBJ1-2; D call uncertain. Germline lookup yields CDR1 MNHNS and CDR2 SASEGT. The CDR3 has 14 residues. V was trimmed by 3 bases and J by 0 bases, leaving 8 bases between them. The CDR3 DNA sequence: TGTGCCAGCAGTGAGCAACGGACTAACTATGGCTACACCTTC. It translates to CASSEQRTNYGYTF.

The rearrangement uses TRBV28 and TRBJ2-7, with TRBD1 matching over 9 bases. With V trimmed by 6 bases and J by 5 bases, 11 bases remained unmatched. Germline V CDR1 and CDR2: MDHEN, SYDVKM. This CDR3 is built from 15 residues. CDR3: CASSLRQGGSHEQYF. The CDR3 DNA follows: TGTGCCAGCAGCCTTCGACAGGGGGGTTCCCACGAGCAGTACTTC.

The chain uses TRBV11-2 and TRBJ2-7; D not certain. There are 14 residues in the CDR3. From germline, CDR1 is SGHAT and CDR2 FQNNGV. The V gene lost 0 bases and the J gene lost 4 bases, with 10 bases spanning the gap. CDR3 bases: TGTGCCAGCAGCTTAGATTTGGGTGCATACGAGCAGTACTTC. This translates into CASSLDLGAYEQYF.

This clone was seen repeatedly, ten times or more. The sample has other DNA sequences that encode this CDR3 too. The rearrangement links TRBV5-1 to TRBJ2-1; D may be TRBD1 (5 bases). The V end was cut by 3 bases, the J end by 3 bases, with 7 bases between. CDR1 and CDR2 from the germline V gene are SGHRS and YFSETQ. The length of the CDR3 is 13 residues. Here the CDR3 DNA reads TGCGCCAGCAGCTCGCAGGGCTACAATGAGCAGTTCTTC. Translating it yields CASSSQGYNEQFF.

This chain uses TRBV28 with TRBJ1-2, with a weak D call TRBD1 (6 bases). Between the trimmed V and J ends, which lost 4 bases and 4 bases, there was a span of 10 bases. Per the germline V gene, CDR1 is MDHEN and CDR2 is SYDVKM. The CDR3 runs 13 residues. CDR3 in DNA: TGTGCCAGCAGTTATGGACAGTTCTATGGCTACACCTTC. Its translation is CASSYGQFYGYTF.

The chain recombines TRBV6-1 with TRBJ1-5, with 12 bases that match TRBD1. Germline-derived CDR1 and CDR2 are MNHNS and SASEGT. The CDR3 covers 17 residues. V was clipped by 4 bases and J by 9 bases; unmatched bases: 13. In DNA, the CDR3 is TGTGCCAGCAGTGCACGTTTCGGGACAGGGGGCGCCCGGCCCCAGCATTTT. It encodes CASSARFGTGGARPQHF.

The chain joins TRBV4-1 to TRBJ2-1; 10 bases map to TRBD1. There are 17 residues in the CDR3. Trimming took 0 bases from V and 2 from J; bases not matched to a gene: 4. Germline-derived CDR1 and CDR2 are MGHRA and YSYEKL. This CDR3 reads CASSQDLDRGTYNEQFF. The CDR3 DNA is TGCGCCAGCAGCCAAGACCTGGACAGGGGGACCTACAATGAGCAGTTCTTC.

This clone was seen only once. The chain links TRBV5-1 to TRBJ1-4; no definite D call. Germline loops: CDR1 SGHRS, CDR2 YFSETQ. V gave up 4 bases and J gave up 0 bases, with 10 bases separating them. The CDR3 runs 15 residues. CDR3 residues: CASSAQVSTNEKLFF. CDR3 coding DNA: TGCGCCAGCAGCGCTCAGGTTTCAACTAATGAAAAACTGTTTTTT.

As regards this clone: This sample also contains other DNA sequences that code for the same CDR3. The chain is built from TRBV7-9 and TRBJ2-7; 9 positions match TRBD1. Per the germline V gene, CDR1 is SEHNR and CDR2 is FQNEAQ (reference sequence). V lost 1 base and J lost 6; bases outside the gene matches: 4. The CDR3 totals 14 residues. In DNA form, the CDR3 reads TGTGCCAGCAGCTTAGGGACAGGGGCGGGCGAGCAGTACTTC. It codes for CASSLGTGAGEQYF.

The chain uses TRBV6-1 and TRBJ1-5, with no clear D. Germline V gives CDR1 MNHNS, CDR2 SASEGT. This CDR3 is 14 amino acids long. The V end lost 6 bases, the J end lost 3 bases, and 12 bases lay between the germline ends. CDR3 nucleotide sequence: TGTGCCAGCAGGATCGACAAGAACAATCAGCCCCAGCATTTT. Translated: CASRIDKNNQPQHF.

Concerning this clone itself: Other DNA sequences of this sample code for an identical CDR3. The rearrangement uses TRBV7-9 and TRBJ2-7; no clear D gene. CDR1 and CDR2 from the germline V gene are SEHNR and FQNEAQ (reference sequence). CDR3 size: 13 residues. The V gene lost 3 bases and the J gene lost 2 bases, with 8 bases spanning the gap. CDR3 loop: CASSLVPAYEQYF. CDR3 DNA: TGTGCCAGCAGCTTGGTCCCGGCCTACGAGCAGTACTTC.